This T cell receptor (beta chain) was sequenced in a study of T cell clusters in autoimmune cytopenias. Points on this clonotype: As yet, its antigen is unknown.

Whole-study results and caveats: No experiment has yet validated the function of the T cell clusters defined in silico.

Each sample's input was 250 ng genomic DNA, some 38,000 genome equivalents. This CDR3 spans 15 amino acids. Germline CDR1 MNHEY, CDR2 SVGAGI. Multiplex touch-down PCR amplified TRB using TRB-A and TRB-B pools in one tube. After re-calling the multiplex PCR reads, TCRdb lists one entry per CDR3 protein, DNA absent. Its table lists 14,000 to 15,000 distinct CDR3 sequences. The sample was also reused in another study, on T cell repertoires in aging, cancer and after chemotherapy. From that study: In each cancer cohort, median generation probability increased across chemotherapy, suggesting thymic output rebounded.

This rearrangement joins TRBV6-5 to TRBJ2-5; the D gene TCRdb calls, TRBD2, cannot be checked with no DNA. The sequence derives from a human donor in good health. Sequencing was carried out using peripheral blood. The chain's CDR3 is CASSPLALSKETQYF.